The 2 T cell receptor beta chains in this list originate from one sample, sequenced in a study of CD8+ T cells in alopecia areata. Noted treatment: oral pan-JAK inhibitor, 5-10 mg twice daily. Extracted RNA was reverse transcribed, and the resulting cDNA served as sequencing template. Produced via immunoSEQ multiplex PCR; TCRdb's table is partial and in-frame only. This table has about 42,000 clones, about nine tenths appearing once. The sample consisted of CD8+ T cells sorted from blood, taken at week 24, from a patient treated with tofacitinib. These TCRs come from a human donor with alopecia areata.

The chain couples TRBV5-6 to TRBJ2-3; TRBD2 agrees at 7 bases. The junction had 14 bases not matched to a gene; V was cut back by 2 bases and J by 2 bases. CDR1 and CDR2 from the germline V gene are SGHDT and YYEEEE. The CDR3 sequence is 18 residues long. The CDR3, as DNA: TGTGCCAGCAGCTTCCTGCCCGGGGAAGCGGGGCACACAGATACGCAGTATTTT. Protein: CASSFLPGEAGHTDTQYF.

V usage is TRBV4-3 and J usage is TRBJ1-5; D gene uncertain. The CDR3 is made up of 15 amino acids. Germline V gene lookup returns CDR1 LGHNA and CDR2 YSLEER. The V and J ends lost 1 base and 0 bases respectively, with 7 bases between them. The CDR3 sequence is CASSQVGPSNQPQHF. Written as DNA, the CDR3 is TGCGCCAGCAGCCAAGTCGGGCCTAGCAATCAGCCCCAGCATTTT.